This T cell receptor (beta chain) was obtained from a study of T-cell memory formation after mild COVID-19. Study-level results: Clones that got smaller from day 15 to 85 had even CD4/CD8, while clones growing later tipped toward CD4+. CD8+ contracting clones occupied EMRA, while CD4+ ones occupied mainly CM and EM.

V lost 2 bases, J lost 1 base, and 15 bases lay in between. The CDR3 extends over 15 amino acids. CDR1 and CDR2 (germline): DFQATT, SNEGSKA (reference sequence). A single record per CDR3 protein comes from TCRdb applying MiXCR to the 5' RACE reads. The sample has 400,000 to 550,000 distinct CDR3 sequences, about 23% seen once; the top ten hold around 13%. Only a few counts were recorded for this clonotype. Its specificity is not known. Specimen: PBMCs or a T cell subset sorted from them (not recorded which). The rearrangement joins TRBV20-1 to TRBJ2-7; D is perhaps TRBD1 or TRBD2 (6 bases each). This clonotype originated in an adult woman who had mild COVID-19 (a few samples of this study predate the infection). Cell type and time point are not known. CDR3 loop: CSARPGRGASYEQYF. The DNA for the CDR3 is TGCAGTGCTAGACCCGGAAGGGGGGCGTCCTACGAGCAGTACTTC.